This T cell receptor beta chain was sequenced in a study of spatial heterogeneity in lung cancer. CDR1 and CDR2 from the germline V gene are SGHDN and FVKESK. V lost 4 bases to trimming and J lost 0 bases, with 19 bases between them. CDR3 length equals 18 residues. Each CDR3 protein is one row after TCRdb ran MiXCR on the 5' RACE reads. The data show about 38,000 distinct CDR3 sequences, roughly 7.4% seen once. This clonotype has more than one count but fewer than ten. Time point given: sample taken at primary tumor resection. The gene calls are TRBV14 and TRBJ1-3; D is perhaps TRBD1 (5 bases). The input for sequencing was PBMCs, taken at surgery. The source of this sequence is a male donor with early-stage non-small cell lung cancer. Written as DNA, the CDR3 is TGTGCCAGCAGCCTCAGAAGCGGACATTTGGCCTCTGGAAACACCATATATTTT. Encoded protein: CASSLRSGHLASGNTIYF.